Below, 4 T cell receptor beta chains from the same sample are listed, as sequenced in a study of blood T cell repertoires in COVID-19. TCRdb's table, derived via immunoSEQ multiplex PCR, lists solely in-frame clones and lacks some. The sample shows about 15,000 clones, approximately 78% of them seen only once. The sequenced sample was peripheral blood. These receptors were obtained from a man older than 75 with active or convalescent COVID-19.

The V and J genes are TRBV25-1 and TRBJ2-7, with a tentative D call TRBD1 (6 bases). Germline CDR1 is MGHDK and CDR2 is SYGVNS. The CDR3 runs to 11 residues. The germline V and J ends were trimmed by 8 bases and 5 bases, with 10 bases remaining between them. CDR3 residues: CASGYRDEQYF. In nucleotides, the CDR3 is TGTGCCAGCGGATACAGGGACGAGCAGTACTTC.

The CDR3 sequence is CASSYSQGRILNTEAFF. The CDR3 bases are TGTGCCAGCAGTTACTCGCAGGGGCGTATCTTGAACACTGAAGCTTTCTTT. The gene calls are TRBV6-2 or TRBV6-3 and TRBJ1-1, with a weak D call TRBD1 (6 bases). V lost 0 bases and J 0 bases, leaving 14 bases between the germline ends. This CDR3 spans 17 amino acids. Per germline, CDR1 MNHEY and CDR2 SVGEGT.

Remarks on this clone: The junction departs from the called germline gene at one end, perhaps through a read error. The rearrangement joins TRBV6-5 to TRBJ2-7; 13 positions agree with TRBD2. Looked up from germline, CDR1 is MNHEY and CDR2 is SVGAGI. This CDR3 is 12 amino acids long. The chain's CDR3 is CASSPTSGGPLF. The CDR3 nucleotides read TGTGCCAGCAGTCCGACTAGCGGGGGGCCTCTCTTC.

The V call is TRBV28, the J call TRBJ1-2; 7 bases match TRBD1. Germline V gene data show CDR1 as MDHEN and CDR2 as SYDVKM. V trimming: 2 bases; J trimming: 6 bases; junction bases outside the gene matches: 9. This CDR3 is 15 amino acids long. The CDR3 nucleotides are TGTGCCAGCAGTTTAAACCCCAGGACAGGAAATGGCTACACCTTC. It codes for CASSLNPRTGNGYTF.